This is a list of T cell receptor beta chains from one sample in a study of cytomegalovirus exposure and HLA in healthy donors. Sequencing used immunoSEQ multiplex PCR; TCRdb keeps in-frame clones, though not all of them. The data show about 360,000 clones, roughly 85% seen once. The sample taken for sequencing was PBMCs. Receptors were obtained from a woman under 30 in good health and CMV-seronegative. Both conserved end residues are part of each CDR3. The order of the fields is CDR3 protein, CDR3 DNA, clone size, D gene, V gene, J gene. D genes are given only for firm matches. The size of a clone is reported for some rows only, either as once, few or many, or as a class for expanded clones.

CDR3aa: CASSVQQGPYEQYF
CDR3nt: TGTGCCAGCAGTGTTCAACAGGGGCCCTACGAGCAGTACTTC
abundance: NA
d_gene: TRBD1
v_gene: TRBV6-5
j_gene: TRBJ2-7

CDR3aa: CASSPGDPFRYEQYF
CDR3nt: TGTGCCAGCAGCCCTGGAGACCCCTTTCGCTACGAGCAGTACTTC
abundance: NA
d_gene: NA
v_gene: TRBV5-4
j_gene: TRBJ2-7

CDR3aa: CASSLSFSGGRYEQYF
CDR3nt: TGTGCCAGCAGTTTAAGTTTCAGCGGGGGGAGGTACGAGCAGTACTTC
abundance: NA
d_gene: TRBD2
v_gene: TRBV27
j_gene: TRBJ2-7

CDR3aa: CASSVVGVHQPQHF
CDR3nt: TGTGCCAGCAGCGTAGTAGGGGTTCATCAGCCCCAGCATTTT
abundance: NA
d_gene: NA
v_gene: TRBV9
j_gene: TRBJ1-5

CDR3aa: CAWSTGRSYGYTF
CDR3nt: TGTGCCTGGAGTACAGGCCGAAGCTATGGCTACACCTTC
abundance: NA
d_gene: NA
v_gene: TRBV30
j_gene: TRBJ1-2

CDR3aa: CASSEVKRGGVDTQYF
CDR3nt: TGTGCCAGCAGTGAGGTAAAGCGGGGGGGCGTGGATACGCAGTATTTT
abundance: NA
d_gene: TRBD2
v_gene: TRBV25-1
j_gene: TRBJ2-3

CDR3aa: CASSPTLNEQFF
CDR3nt: TGTGCCAGCAGCCCGACTTTGAATGAGCAGTTCTTC
abundance: NA
d_gene: NA
v_gene: TRBV11-2
j_gene: TRBJ2-1

CDR3aa: CASSVSYEQYF
CDR3nt: TGTGCCAGCAGCGTGAGTTACGAGCAGTACTTC
abundance: NA
d_gene: NA
v_gene: TRBV7-8
j_gene: TRBJ2-7

CDR3aa: CASSQVITGLSYEQYF
CDR3nt: TGCGCCAGCAGCCAAGTTATAACGGGACTCTCCTACGAGCAGTACTTC
abundance: NA
d_gene: NA
v_gene: TRBV4-1
j_gene: TRBJ2-7

CDR3aa: CASSRTGGPMDTQYF
CDR3nt: TGCGCCAGCAGCCGAACCGGGGGGCCTATGGATACGCAGTATTTT
abundance: NA
d_gene: NA
v_gene: TRBV4-1
j_gene: TRBJ2-3

CDR3aa: CASTSYTSGSYEQYF
CDR3nt: TGTGCCAGCACCTCGTATACTAGCGGCTCCTACGAGCAGTACTTC
abundance: NA
d_gene: TRBD2
v_gene: TRBV2
j_gene: TRBJ2-7

CDR3aa: CASATSVLLGEQYF
CDR3nt: TGTGCCAGCGCGACTAGCGTATTATTAGGCGAGCAGTACTTC
abundance: NA
d_gene: TRBD2
v_gene: TRBV6-5
j_gene: TRBJ2-7

CDR3aa: CASSAGTSPYEQYF
CDR3nt: TGTGCCAGCAGCGCGGGGACTAGTCCCTACGAGCAGTACTTC
abundance: NA
d_gene: TRBD2
v_gene: TRBV9
j_gene: TRBJ2-7

CDR3aa: CASTFGGGSQNEQFF
CDR3nt: TGTGCCAGCACTTTTGGGGGCGGGAGTCAGAATGAGCAGTTCTTC
abundance: NA
d_gene: NA
v_gene: TRBV27
j_gene: TRBJ2-1

CDR3aa: CASSIYQDGYTF
CDR3nt: TGTGCCAGCAGCATCTACCAGGATGGCTACACCTTC
abundance: few
d_gene: NA
v_gene: TRBV5-4
j_gene: TRBJ1-2

CDR3aa: CASSPTGKDTQYF
CDR3nt: TGTGCCAGCTCCCCGACAGGGAAAGATACGCAGTATTTT
abundance: NA
d_gene: TRBD1
v_gene: TRBV18
j_gene: TRBJ2-3

CDR3aa: CASSPISLAGVLGELFF
CDR3nt: TGTGCCAGTAGTCCTATCTCACTAGCGGGAGTCCTGGGGGAGCTGTTTTTT
abundance: once
d_gene: TRBD2
v_gene: TRBV19
j_gene: TRBJ2-2

CDR3aa: CASSQGTGSIYF
CDR3nt: TGCGCCAGCAGCCAAGGAACAGGATCCATATATTTT
abundance: NA
d_gene: NA
v_gene: TRBV4-1
j_gene: TRBJ1-3

CDR3aa: CATRGDRGYEKLFF
CDR3nt: TGTGCCACCCGAGGCGACAGGGGTTATGAAAAACTGTTTTTT
abundance: once
d_gene: TRBD1
v_gene: TRBV19
j_gene: TRBJ1-4

CDR3aa: CASSYNQGGGEKLFF
CDR3nt: TGTGCCAGCAGTTACAACCAGGGAGGCGGTGAAAAACTGTTTTTT
abundance: NA
d_gene: NA
v_gene: TRBV6-5
j_gene: TRBJ1-4

CDR3aa: CAWSLLGGELFF
CDR3nt: TGTGCCTGGAGTCTCCTAGGAGGGGAGCTGTTTTTT
abundance: NA
d_gene: NA
v_gene: TRBV30
j_gene: TRBJ2-2

CDR3aa: CASSLELRGHEQYF
CDR3nt: TGTGCCAGCAGCTTAGAACTCAGGGGACACGAGCAGTACTTC
abundance: once
d_gene: NA
v_gene: TRBV7-6
j_gene: TRBJ2-7

CDR3aa: CASSGYLAGLRYNEQFF
CDR3nt: TGTGCCAGCAGTGGCTACTTAGCGGGGCTCCGCTACAATGAGCAGTTCTTC
abundance: NA
d_gene: TRBD2
v_gene: TRBV6-1
j_gene: TRBJ2-1

CDR3aa: CASRTASYEQYF
CDR3nt: TGTGCCAGTCGGACAGCCTCCTACGAGCAGTACTTC
abundance: NA
d_gene: NA
v_gene: TRBV2
j_gene: TRBJ2-7

CDR3aa: CASSPDREVGYGYTF
CDR3nt: TGTGCCAGCAGTCCGGACAGGGAAGTTGGCTATGGCTACACCTTC
abundance: once
d_gene: TRBD1
v_gene: TRBV6-6
j_gene: TRBJ1-2

CDR3aa: CSVDRQGNTEAFF
CDR3nt: TGCAGCGTGGACCGACAGGGGAACACTGAAGCTTTCTTT
abundance: NA
d_gene: TRBD1
v_gene: TRBV29-1
j_gene: TRBJ1-1

CDR3aa: CASSPLTSNTEAFF
CDR3nt: TGTGCCAGCAGTCCCCTAACGTCGAACACTGAAGCTTTCTTT
abundance: NA
d_gene: NA
v_gene: TRBV28
j_gene: TRBJ1-1

CDR3aa: CASSKDNGGYSGNTIYF
CDR3nt: TGTGCCAGCAGCAAAGATAACGGAGGATACTCTGGAAACACCATATATTTT
abundance: NA
d_gene: NA
v_gene: TRBV14
j_gene: TRBJ1-3

CDR3aa: CASSQGGQTVGDEQYF
CDR3nt: TGTGCCAGCAGCCAAGGTGGACAGACGGTAGGAGACGAGCAGTACTTC
abundance: NA
d_gene: NA
v_gene: TRBV14
j_gene: TRBJ2-7

CDR3aa: CAVRGGGGTDTQYF
CDR3nt: TGTGCCGTCCGCGGGGGCGGGGGCACAGATACGCAGTATTTT
abundance: NA
d_gene: NA
v_gene: TRBV10-3
j_gene: TRBJ2-3

CDR3aa: CASSPRDTQYF
CDR3nt: TGTGCCAGCTCACCCAGAGATACGCAGTATTTT
abundance: NA
d_gene: NA
v_gene: TRBV18
j_gene: TRBJ2-3

CDR3aa: CASSFSGLSYNSPLHF
CDR3nt: TGTGCCAGCAGCTTCTCAGGGCTCTCCTATAATTCACCCCTCCACTTT
abundance: NA
d_gene: NA
v_gene: TRBV5-4
j_gene: TRBJ1-6

CDR3aa: CSVVGLGREQYF
CDR3nt: TGCAGCGTTGTAGGTCTTGGGCGCGAGCAGTACTTC
abundance: NA
d_gene: NA
v_gene: TRBV29-1
j_gene: TRBJ2-7

CDR3aa: CASSSTNEKLFF
CDR3nt: TGTGCCAGCAGTTCTACTAATGAAAAACTGTTTTTT
abundance: NA
d_gene: NA
v_gene: TRBV28
j_gene: TRBJ1-4

CDR3aa: CASKSQGGELEFF
CDR3nt: TGTGCCAGCAAATCCCAGGGCGGGGAGCTTGAGTTCTTC
abundance: NA
d_gene: NA
v_gene: TRBV2
j_gene: TRBJ2-1

CDR3aa: CASSGTGTGLEKLFF
CDR3nt: TGTGCCAGCAGTGGAACCGGGACAGGTCTCGAAAAACTGTTTTTT
abundance: NA
d_gene: TRBD1
v_gene: TRBV28
j_gene: TRBJ1-4

CDR3aa: CASSLKAMGRKPTEAFF
CDR3nt: TGTGCCAGCAGTTTAAAGGCCATGGGCCGGAAACCCACTGAAGCTTTCTTT
abundance: few
d_gene: NA
v_gene: TRBV27
j_gene: TRBJ1-1

CDR3aa: CALAENSNQPQHF
CDR3nt: TGTGCCTTGGCGGAGAATTCCAATCAGCCCCAGCATTTT
abundance: NA
d_gene: NA
v_gene: TRBV30
j_gene: TRBJ1-5

CDR3aa: CASCSLGEGQETQYF
CDR3nt: TGTGCCAGCTGCTCCCTAGGGGAGGGTCAAGAGACCCAGTACTTC
abundance: NA
d_gene: TRBD2
v_gene: TRBV25-1
j_gene: TRBJ2-5

CDR3aa: CSAAGTGAYGYTF
CDR3nt: TGCAGCGCAGCCGGGACAGGGGCCTATGGCTACACCTTC
abundance: few
d_gene: TRBD1
v_gene: TRBV29-1
j_gene: TRBJ1-2

CDR3aa: CASSLSSPYNTEAFF
CDR3nt: TGTGCCAGCAGTTTATCATCCCCCTATAACACTGAAGCTTTCTTT
abundance: NA
d_gene: NA
v_gene: TRBV27
j_gene: TRBJ1-1

CDR3aa: CASRTSGGRSYNEQFF
CDR3nt: TGTGCCAGCAGAACTAGCGGGGGGCGCTCCTACAATGAGCAGTTCTTC
abundance: NA
d_gene: TRBD2
v_gene: TRBV4-2
j_gene: TRBJ2-1

CDR3aa: CATSRVWDRINQPQHF
CDR3nt: TGTGCCACCAGCAGAGTGTGGGACAGGATCAATCAGCCCCAGCATTTT
abundance: NA
d_gene: TRBD1
v_gene: TRBV15
j_gene: TRBJ1-5

CDR3aa: CASSLEGGVQETQYF
CDR3nt: TGTGCCAGCAGCTTGGAGGGAGGGGTACAAGAGACCCAGTACTTC
abundance: NA
d_gene: TRBD2
v_gene: TRBV7-9
j_gene: TRBJ2-5

CDR3aa: CASSERLTNTDTQYF
CDR3nt: TGCGCCAGCAGTGAGAGACTTACAAACACAGATACGCAGTATTTT
abundance: NA
d_gene: NA
v_gene: TRBV10-1
j_gene: TRBJ2-3

CDR3aa: CASSLMSGRVSYEQYF
CDR3nt: TGTGCCAGCAGCTTGATGTCGGGGAGGGTCTCCTACGAGCAGTACTTC
abundance: once
d_gene: TRBD2
v_gene: TRBV5-6
j_gene: TRBJ2-7

CDR3aa: CASSYFNRDRDGYTF
CDR3nt: TGTGCCAGCAGTTACTTCAACCGGGACAGGGATGGCTACACCTTC
abundance: NA
d_gene: TRBD1
v_gene: TRBV6-5
j_gene: TRBJ1-2